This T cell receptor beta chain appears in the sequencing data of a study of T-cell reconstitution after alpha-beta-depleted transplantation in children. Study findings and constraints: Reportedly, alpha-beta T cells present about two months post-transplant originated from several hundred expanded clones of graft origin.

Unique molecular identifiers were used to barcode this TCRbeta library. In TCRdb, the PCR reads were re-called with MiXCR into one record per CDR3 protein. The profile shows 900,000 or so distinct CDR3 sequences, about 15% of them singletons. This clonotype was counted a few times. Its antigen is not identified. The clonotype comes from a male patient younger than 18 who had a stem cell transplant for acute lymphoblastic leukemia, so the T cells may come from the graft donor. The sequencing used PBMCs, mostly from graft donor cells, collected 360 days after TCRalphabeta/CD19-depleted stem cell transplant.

CDR3 DNA sequence: TGTGCCACCAGTGACCGGGGACGGAATGAGCAGTTCTTC. Translated: CATSDRGRNEQFF. The chain is built from TRBV24-1 and TRBJ2-1; D possibly matches TRBD1 or TRBD2 (5 bases each). Germline V gives CDR1 KGHDR, CDR2 SFDVKD. V dropped 4 bases and J dropped 7 bases, with 10 bases sitting between them. There are 13 residues in the CDR3.